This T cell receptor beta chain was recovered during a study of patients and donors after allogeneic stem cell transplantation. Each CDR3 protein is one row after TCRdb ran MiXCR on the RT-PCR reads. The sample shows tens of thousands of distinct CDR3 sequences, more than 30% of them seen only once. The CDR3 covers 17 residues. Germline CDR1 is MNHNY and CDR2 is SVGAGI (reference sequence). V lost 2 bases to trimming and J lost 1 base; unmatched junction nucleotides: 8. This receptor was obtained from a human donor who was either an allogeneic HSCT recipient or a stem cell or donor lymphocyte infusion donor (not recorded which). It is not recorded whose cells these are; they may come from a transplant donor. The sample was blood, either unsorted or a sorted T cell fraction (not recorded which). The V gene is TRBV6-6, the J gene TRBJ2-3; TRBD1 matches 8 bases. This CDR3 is CASSYLPDRAGTDTQYF. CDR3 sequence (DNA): TGTGCCAGCAGTTACCTCCCGGACAGGGCTGGCACAGATACGCAGTATTTT.